A selection of T cell receptor beta chains follows, all from one sample in a study of cytomegalovirus exposure and HLA in healthy donors. This table comes from immunoSEQ multiplex PCR, and its TCRdb copy is limited to in-frame clones, with some not included. The table lists approximately 100,000 clones, around 82% of them singletons. The sequencing sample was made of PBMCs. The origin of the receptors is a woman aged 50 to 60 in good health and CMV-seropositive. Both conserved end residues are part of each CDR3. Each record gives: clone size, D gene, V gene, J gene, CDR3 DNA, CDR3 protein. A D gene is named only where the DNA matches it firmly. Rows may omit the clone size; those that give it use once, few, many or a size class.

size: .
D: .
V: TRBV6-1
J: TRBJ1-1
DNA: TGTGCCAGCAGCCAGGGCCCGATGAACACTGAAGCTTTCTTT
CDR3: CASSQGPMNTEAFF

size: .
D: .
V: TRBV27
J: TRBJ1-4
DNA: TGTGCCAGCAGCCGCAGGCCAGGTTACACCTCAACTAATGAAAAACTGTTTTTT
CDR3: CASSRRPGYTSTNEKLFF

size: .
D: TRBD1
V: TRBV11-2
J: TRBJ2-7
DNA: TGTGCCAGCAGCCCTGGGACAGGGGGCCCCTACGAGCAGTACTTC
CDR3: CASSPGTGGPYEQYF

size: once
D: TRBD1
V: TRBV7-9
J: TRBJ1-3
DNA: TGTGCCAGCAGCTTGAGGGGGCCTTCTGGAAACACCATATATTTT
CDR3: CASSLRGPSGNTIYF

size: .
D: TRBD1
V: TRBV5-1
J: TRBJ1-3
DNA: TGCGCCAGCAGCTTGTCAGGGGGGACCTCTGGGGGAAACACCATATATTTT
CDR3: CASSLSGGTSGGNTIYF

size: few
D: TRBD2
V: TRBV27
J: TRBJ2-2
DNA: TGTGCCAGCAGTTTTCGCCGGACTAGCGGACCGCCTCCGAACACCGGGGAGCTGTTTTTT
CDR3: CASSFRRTSGPPPNTGELFF

size: .
D: TRBD1
V: TRBV19
J: TRBJ1-5
DNA: TGTGCCAGTAGTATGCGGGCAGGGGGCAGTAGTCAGCCCCAGCATTTT
CDR3: CASSMRAGGSSQPQHF

size: .
D: TRBD1
V: TRBV5-1
J: TRBJ2-1
DNA: TGCGCCAGCAGCTTCGGACAGGGGGGCAATGAGCAGTTCTTC
CDR3: CASSFGQGGNEQFF

size: .
D: .
V: TRBV11-2
J: TRBJ2-1
DNA: TGTGCCAGCAGCTTAGGGCTAGGAGTATACAATGAGCAGTTCTTC
CDR3: CASSLGLGVYNEQFF

size: .
D: TRBD1
V: TRBV27
J: TRBJ2-2
DNA: TGTGCCAGCAGTCCGGGACAGGGGAGTGCCGGGGAGCTGTTTTTT
CDR3: CASSPGQGSAGELFF

size: .
D: .
V: TRBV14
J: TRBJ1-1
DNA: TGTGCCAGCAGCCAAGCCAGCAGGGCAAGCCCTGAAGCTTTCTTT
CDR3: CASSQASRASPEAFF

size: .
D: .
V: TRBV11-2
J: TRBJ1-5
DNA: TGTGCCAGCAGTCCGAACTTGGGAGGGGTCAATCAGCCCCAGCATTTT
CDR3: CASSPNLGGVNQPQHF

size: .
D: .
V: TRBV4-2
J: TRBJ1-5
DNA: TGTGCCAGCAGCCAAGAGGGGAGGTCCGGCAATCAGCCCCAGCATTTT
CDR3: CASSQEGRSGNQPQHF

size: .
D: .
V: TRBV5-6
J: TRBJ1-6
DNA: TGTGCCAGCAGCTTCATGGAGGGGGGGGGACTCTATAATTCACCCCTCCACTTT
CDR3: CASSFMEGGGLYNSPLHF

size: .
D: TRBD1
V: TRBV19
J: TRBJ2-7
DNA: TGTGCCACGACTACAGGGGCAGACTACGAGCAGTACTTC
CDR3: CATTTGADYEQYF

size: .
D: TRBD1
V: TRBV29-1
J: TRBJ2-5
DNA: TGCAGCGCCGCGGCGACAGGGGCCCAAGAGACCCAGTACTTC
CDR3: CSAAATGAQETQYF

size: .
D: TRBD1
V: TRBV19
J: TRBJ1-2
DNA: TGTGCCAGTAGCCCGATGACAGGGGGCTTCTATGGCTACACCTTC
CDR3: CASSPMTGGFYGYTF

size: few
D: TRBD2
V: TRBV5-8
J: TRBJ2-7
DNA: TGTGCCAGCAGGGGACTAGCGTTACAGGAGCAGTACTTC
CDR3: CASRGLALQEQYF

size: few
D: TRBD2
V: TRBV29-1
J: TRBJ2-5
DNA: TGCAGCGTTAAAGCAGCGGGAGGGCGAGAGACCCAGTACTTC
CDR3: CSVKAAGGRETQYF

size: .
D: TRBD2
V: TRBV30
J: TRBJ2-1
DNA: TGTGCCTGGAGCTGGACTAGCGGGACCTTCTACAATGAGCAGTTCTTC
CDR3: CAWSWTSGTFYNEQFF

size: .
D: .
V: TRBV5-6
J: TRBJ2-5
DNA: TGTGCCAGCAGCTTCTGGAGCGGGGGACAGCAAGAGACCCAGTACTTC
CDR3: CASSFWSGGQQETQYF

size: .
D: TRBD2
V: TRBV10-1
J: TRBJ2-4
DNA: TGCGCCAGCAGTGACAGCGGGGGATGGGAAAACATTCAGTACTTC
CDR3: CASSDSGGWENIQYF

size: .
D: .
V: TRBV11-2
J: TRBJ2-7
DNA: TGTGCCAGCAGCTCACTATACGAGCAGTACTTC
CDR3: CASSSLYEQYF

size: .
D: TRBD2
V: TRBV9
J: TRBJ2-3
DNA: TGTGCCAGCAGCGTAGAGGCTAGCGGGACAGATACGCAGTATTTT
CDR3: CASSVEASGTDTQYF

size: .
D: .
V: TRBV5-8
J: TRBJ2-2
DNA: TGTGCCAGCAGCGAAGGAGGGTCTGCCGGGGAGCTGTTTTTT
CDR3: CASSEGGSAGELFF

size: few
D: TRBD1
V: TRBV9
J: TRBJ1-4
DNA: TGTGCCAGCAGCGTCAACCCTACAGGGGGCAATGAAAAACTGTTTTTT
CDR3: CASSVNPTGGNEKLFF

size: .
D: TRBD2
V: TRBV10-3
J: TRBJ2-3
DNA: TGTGCCTCGTCCGTGGGGGTAGCGGGATTGAAAGATACGCAGTATTTT
CDR3: CASSVGVAGLKDTQYF

size: .
D: TRBD1
V: TRBV28
J: TRBJ1-5
DNA: TGTGCCAGCAGTCCCGGGACAGTCTATAGCAATCAGCCCCAGCATTTT
CDR3: CASSPGTVYSNQPQHF

size: .
D: .
V: TRBV27
J: TRBJ2-7
DNA: TGTGCCAGCAGTTTATCTCCTAGCCTCCACGAGCAGTACTTC
CDR3: CASSLSPSLHEQYF

size: .
D: .
V: TRBV27
J: TRBJ1-1
DNA: TGTGCCAGCAGTTTGGCGGGCAGGAACACTGAAGCTTTCTTT
CDR3: CASSLAGRNTEAFF

size: .
D: .
V: TRBV11-3
J: TRBJ2-3
DNA: TGTGCCAGCAGCTTAAGTCCAGGGGGCACAGATACGCAGTATTTT
CDR3: CASSLSPGGTDTQYF

size: .
D: TRBD2
V: TRBV2
J: TRBJ2-1
DNA: TGTGCCAGCAGAGGGACTAGGTTGGCGGGAGAGCAGTTCTTC
CDR3: CASRGTRLAGEQFF

size: few
D: .
V: TRBV18
J: TRBJ2-7
DNA: TGTGCCAGCTCAATGGACGGGAGCTCCTACGAGCAGTACTTC
CDR3: CASSMDGSSYEQYF

size: .
D: .
V: TRBV27
J: TRBJ2-7
DNA: TGTGCCAGCATTTCGGGAACGACCTACGAGCAGTACTTC
CDR3: CASISGTTYEQYF

size: .
D: .
V: TRBV27
J: TRBJ2-7
DNA: TGTGCCAGCAGTTTATCAGGGGTCCTCTACGAGCAGTACTTC
CDR3: CASSLSGVLYEQYF

size: .
D: TRBD1
V: TRBV2
J: TRBJ1-1
DNA: TGTGCCAGCAGTGAAGCCTGGATACGGGACAGCCACACTGAAGCTTTCTTT
CDR3: CASSEAWIRDSHTEAFF

size: .
D: TRBD2
V: TRBV2
J: TRBJ2-1
DNA: TGTGCCAGCAGGGTTAGCGGGAGGGATGAGCAGTTCTTC
CDR3: CASRVSGRDEQFF

size: .
D: .
V: TRBV7-9
J: TRBJ2-1
DNA: TGTGCCAGCAGCTTAGACAGGGACAATGAGCAGTTCTTC
CDR3: CASSLDRDNEQFF

size: .
D: .
V: TRBV29-1
J: TRBJ1-2
DNA: TGCAGCGTCTTCCGGGACATCTCCTATGGCTACACCTTC
CDR3: CSVFRDISYGYTF

size: .
D: .
V: TRBV6-6
J: TRBJ2-7
DNA: TGTGCCAGCAACGAGGGGGGGCTATACGAGCAGTACTTC
CDR3: CASNEGGLYEQYF

size: .
D: TRBD1
V: TRBV6-5
J: TRBJ1-1
DNA: TGTGCCAGCACCAAGGACAGGGCCACTGAAGCTTTCTTT
CDR3: CASTKDRATEAFF

size: .
D: TRBD1
V: TRBV5-1
J: TRBJ1-1
DNA: TGCGCCAGCAGCCCAGGACAGGGAGGTGTTAGCACTGAAGCTTTCTTT
CDR3: CASSPGQGGVSTEAFF

size: .
D: .
V: TRBV6-5
J: TRBJ1-5
DNA: TGTGCCAGCAGTGAAGGAATGGAGCGTGGGCCCCAGCATTTT
CDR3: CASSEGMERGPQHF

size: .
D: TRBD1
V: TRBV29-1
J: TRBJ2-3
DNA: TGCAGCGTTGTGGCCGGACAGGGTGTCGCAGATACGCAGTATTTT
CDR3: CSVVAGQGVADTQYF

size: .
D: .
V: TRBV10-2
J: TRBJ2-5
DNA: TGCGCCAGCAGTGAGTCGGACTACATACGGACCCAGACCCAGTACTTC
CDR3: CASSESDYIRTQTQYF